The present entry profiles one TCR beta chain with its context. The sample holds one count of this clone. Its antigen is still unknown. Nothing much larger sits one base from this clone, and base qualities are not available. The entry originates in a study of blood T cell repertoires in COVID-19 (dated by TCRdb to the early 2020s). Looking at the study overall: Collaborator samples came from the United States, Italy and Spain and covered acute and convalescent phases of COVID-19. The dataset comprised deeply sampled blood TCRbeta repertoires from subjects exposed to, actively infected with, or recovered from COVID-19. The prospective study material was composed of cDNA or gDNA derived from T cells, B-cell-depleted T cells, or PBMCs. Where available, HLA class I and class II types were obtained from metadata supplied by the sample provider rather than from assay-based typing. Nearly every sample came with metadata listing a de-identified subject ID, COVID-19 status, age in years and sex. A freely available public database, intended as a resource for researchers studying the immune response to SARS-CoV-2, is where the repertoires were released. The samples were drawn from the first 160 participants of the ongoing ImmuneRACE study and from about 1,200 subjects provided by 6 global collaborators. Study-level results and caveats: The quantity of clinical and demographic metadata differed by source and by participant and was supplied without curation.

One collaborating source in Seattle enrolled patients while the patients were actively infected and followed the patients over time throughout the course of disease. Whole blood was collected in K2EDTA tubes by collaborating institutions according to the institutions' own protocols. For TCRbeta analysis, collaborator samples were shipped as frozen whole blood, as isolated PBMCs, or as DNA extracted from either sample type. TCRbeta CDR3 regions were amplified from genomic DNA by means of the immunoSEQ Assay, a bias-controlled multiplex PCR. Regarding the original processing steps: Within the assay, amplification of reference gene primers was used to estimate how many nucleated cells each sample contained. To quantify the absolute abundance of each unique TCRbeta CDR3 rearrangement, sequence reads were collapsed and filtered. Productive Simpson clonality was computed per sample as the square root of Simpson's diversity index over productive rearrangements. TCRdb took this table from immuneACCESS and kept in-frame rearrangements with V and J called. Such tables lack part of the clones; where checked against another copy, unresolved V genes explain under half of the gap, and the rest is unexplained. V and J calls and clone size are copied from that table; D and trimming were computed from the DNA. In all, the sample holds some 80,000 clones, and about 85% of those were seen once. Jointly, the top ten make up 10% to 11% of the sample.

Taken from the germline V gene, the CDR1 and CDR2 loops are SQVTM and ANQGSEA. Including cysteine and phenylalanine, the CDR3 has 14 amino acids. Here the CDR3 DNA is all that survives: 42 bases in frame from base 1. The junction shows trimming of 6 bases on V and 3 bases on J, and the gene matches do not reach 6 bases of it. This TCR came from a man aged 55 to 70 with COVID-19, enrolled during active disease. The sequencing sample was made of peripheral blood. Recombination connected TRBV29-1 to TRBJ2-7, with TRBD2 matching 12 junction bases. This receptor carries the CDR3 CSVSGLAGGYEQYF. Here is the DNA: TGCAGCGTCTCGGGACTAGCGGGTGGCTACGAGCAGTACTTC.